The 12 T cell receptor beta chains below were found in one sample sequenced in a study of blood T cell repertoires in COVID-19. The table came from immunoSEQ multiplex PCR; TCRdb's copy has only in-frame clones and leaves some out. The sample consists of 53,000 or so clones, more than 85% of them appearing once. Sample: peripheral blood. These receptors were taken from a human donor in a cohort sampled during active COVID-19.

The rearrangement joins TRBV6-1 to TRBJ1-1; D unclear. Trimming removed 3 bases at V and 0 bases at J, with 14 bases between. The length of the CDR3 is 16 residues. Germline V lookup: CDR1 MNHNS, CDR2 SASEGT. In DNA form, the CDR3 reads TGTGCCAGCAGTGATCCCCAGAGAGGTATGAACACTGAAGCTTTCTTT. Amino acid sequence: CASSDPQRGMNTEAFF.

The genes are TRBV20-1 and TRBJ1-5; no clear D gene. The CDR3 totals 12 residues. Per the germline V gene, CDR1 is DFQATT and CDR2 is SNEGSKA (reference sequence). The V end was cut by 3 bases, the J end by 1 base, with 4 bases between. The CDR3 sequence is CSASQSNQPQHF. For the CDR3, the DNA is TGCAGTGCTAGTCAGAGCAATCAGCCCCAGCATTTT.

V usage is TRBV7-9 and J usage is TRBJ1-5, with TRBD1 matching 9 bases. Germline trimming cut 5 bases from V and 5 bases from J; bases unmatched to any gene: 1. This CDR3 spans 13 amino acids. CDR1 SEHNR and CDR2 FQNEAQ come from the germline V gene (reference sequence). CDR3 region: CASSRQGDQPQHF. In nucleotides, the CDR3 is TGTGCCAGCAGCAGACAGGGGGATCAGCCCCAGCATTTT.

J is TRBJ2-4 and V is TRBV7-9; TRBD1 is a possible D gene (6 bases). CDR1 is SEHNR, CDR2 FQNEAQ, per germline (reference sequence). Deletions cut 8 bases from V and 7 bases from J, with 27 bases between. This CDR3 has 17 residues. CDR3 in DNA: TGTGCCAGCTCCCCCCCAGGCTGGGGGCGCGGCCTGAACATTCAGTACTTC. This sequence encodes CASSPPGWGRGLNIQYF.

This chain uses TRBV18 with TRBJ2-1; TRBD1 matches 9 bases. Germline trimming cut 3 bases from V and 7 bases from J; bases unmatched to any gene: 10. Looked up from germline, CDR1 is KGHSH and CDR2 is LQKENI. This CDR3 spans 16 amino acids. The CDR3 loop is CASSPLMGQGHNEQFF. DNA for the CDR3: TGTGCCAGCTCACCGTTGATGGGACAGGGCCATAATGAGCAGTTCTTC. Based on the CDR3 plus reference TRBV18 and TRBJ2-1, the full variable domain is NAGVMQNPRHLVRRRGQEARLRCSPMKGHSHVYWYRQLPEEGLKFMVYLQKENIIDESGMPKERFSAEFPKEGPSILRIQQVVRGDSAAYFCASSPLMGQGHNEQFFGPGTRLTVL.

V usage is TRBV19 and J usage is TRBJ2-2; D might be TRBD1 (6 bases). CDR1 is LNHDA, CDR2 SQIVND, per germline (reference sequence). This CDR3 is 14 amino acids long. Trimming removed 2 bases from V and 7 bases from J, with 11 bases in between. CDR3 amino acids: CASSISRGNGELFF. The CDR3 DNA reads TGTGCCAGTAGTATATCCAGGGGAAACGGGGAGCTGTTTTTT.

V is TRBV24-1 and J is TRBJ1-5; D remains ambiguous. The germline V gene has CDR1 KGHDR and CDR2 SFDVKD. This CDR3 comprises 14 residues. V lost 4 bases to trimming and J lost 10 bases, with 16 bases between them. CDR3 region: CATSDPTLEGPQHF. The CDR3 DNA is TGTGCCACCAGTGACCCGACCCTAGAGGGACCCCAGCATTTT.

The CDR3 sequence is CAWRSGPFHYGYTF. The CDR3 nucleotides are TGTGCCTGGAGATCTGGGCCTTTCCACTATGGCTACACCTTC. This chain joins TRBV30 and TRBJ1-2; the D is unclear. This CDR3 is built from 14 residues. V dropped 3 bases and J dropped 3 bases, with 14 bases sitting between them. Germline loops: CDR1 GTSNPN, CDR2 SVGIG (reference sequence).

The CDR3 region is CASSYSGGQETQYF. In nucleotides, the CDR3 is TGTGCCAGCAGTTATAGCGGGGGGCAAGAGACCCAGTACTTC. This rearrangement joins TRBV27 to TRBJ2-5; 10 bases are a match to TRBD2. Germline V gene lookup returns CDR1 MNHEY and CDR2 SMNVEV (reference sequence). The CDR3 contains 14 residues. The J segment lost 2 bases and the V segment lost 4 bases, leaving 1 base of the junction unmatched.

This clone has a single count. The CDR3 DNA reads as TGTGCCAGCAGCGCGCAATACAGGGACAGCTCCTACAATGAGCAGTTCTTC. Translation gives CASSAQYRDSSYNEQFF. The chain recombines TRBV9 with TRBJ2-1; 7 nucleotides align to TRBD1. The germline V gene has CDR1 SGDLS and CDR2 YYNGEE. There are 17 residues in the CDR3. Trimming cost V 3 bases and J 0 bases; bases outside gene matches: 9.

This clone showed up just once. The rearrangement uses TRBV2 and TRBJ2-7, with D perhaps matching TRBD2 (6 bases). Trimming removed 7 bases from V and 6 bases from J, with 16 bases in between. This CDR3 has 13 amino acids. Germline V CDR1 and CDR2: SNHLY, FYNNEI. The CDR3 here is CASITNQGLEQYV. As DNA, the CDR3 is TGTGCCAGCATCACCAATCAGGGACTCGAGCAGTACGTC.

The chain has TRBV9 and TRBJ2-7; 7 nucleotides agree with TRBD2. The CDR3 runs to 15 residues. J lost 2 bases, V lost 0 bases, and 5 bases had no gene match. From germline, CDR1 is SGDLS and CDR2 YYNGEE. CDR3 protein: CASSVGGGRPYEQYF. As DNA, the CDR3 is TGTGCCAGCAGCGTAGGGGGAGGGCGGCCCTACGAGCAGTACTTC.